This T cell receptor beta chain was recorded in a study of T cells in Graves' hyperthyroidism and ophthalmopathy. RNA transcripts gave rise to amplified TCR beta CDR3 regions. Researchers ran a first-round RT-PCR on the TCR CDR3 using the HTBI primer set. A single record per CDR3 protein comes from TCRdb applying MiXCR to the multiplex PCR reads. The repertoire holds 250,000 to 400,000 distinct CDR3 sequences, with roughly 13% as singletons. The cohort's ophthalmopathy patients, a group with duration under 3 months, had a Clinical Activity Score of at least 3 and a NOSPECS grade of at least 4. Uncontrolled infection, other autoimmune disease, pregnancy or lactation excluded patients. Fresh peripheral blood, roughly 9.3 ml, was the source of the PBMCs. Study findings and constraints: Most thyroid clonotypes expanded above 0.001 were also detected in blood.

The V gene lost 0 bases and the J gene lost 10 bases, with 17 bases spanning the gap. Germline V gene sequence: CDR1 GTSNPN, CDR2 SVGIG (reference sequence). This CDR3 has 14 residues. Details on this clonotype: The target antigen is unknown.

The sequencing input was blood. This chain connects TRBV30 to TRBJ2-3, with D possibly matching TRBD1 (5 bases). The receptor comes from a middle-aged woman with Graves' ophthalmopathy. The DNA of the CDR3 is TGTGCCTGGAGTGTGTCCTGGAACAGGAATTCGCAGTATTTT. As protein: CAWSVSWNRNSQYF.